The next 17 T cell receptor beta chains were all read from a single sample in a study of post-analysis software for immune sequencing data. General observations from the study: Patients carried roughly 5 TRBV segments more frequently than controls did, and TRBV5-6, TRBV5-1 and TRBV20-1 were among them.

Prepared libraries of TCR beta cDNA carried unique molecular identifiers. TCRdb itself ran the PCR reads through MiXCR, one entry per CDR3 protein. The sample comprises over 300,000 distinct CDR3 sequences, about a third of which are singletons, and under 15% rests with the top ten. These receptors' targets are unknown. Material: blood. The receptors were gathered from a girl between 10 and 17 years old with multiple sclerosis.

This chain uses TRBV28 with TRBJ1-2; no clear D gene. Germline values: CDR1 MDHEN, CDR2 SYDVKM. The germline V and J ends were trimmed by 6 bases and 8 bases, with 10 bases remaining between them. The CDR3 sequence is 11 residues long. The CDR3 loop reads CASSLPSGYTF. CDR3 nucleotide sequence: TGTGCCAGCAGCCTCCCCAGCGGCTACACCTTC.

The chain joins TRBV28 to TRBJ2-3, with TRBD2 identical over 7 bases. J gave up 4 bases and V 3 bases, and 4 bases lay outside the gene matches. The CDR3 extends over 14 amino acids. Germline CDR1 is MDHEN and CDR2 is SYDVKM. The CDR3 nucleotides are TGTGCCAGCAGTTTCTCCCGGGGGGCAGATACGCAGTATTTT. Translating gives CASSFSRGADTQYF.

This clonotype has more than one count but fewer than ten. This sequence joins TRBV11-2 and TRBJ2-7; TRBD2 matches at 13 bases. Germline V lookup: CDR1 SGHAT, CDR2 FQNNGV. V lost 5 bases and J lost 3; bases outside the gene matches: 7. The CDR3 has 16 amino acids. CDR3 amino acids: CASSPRLAGGYYEQYF. In DNA, the CDR3 is TGTGCCAGCAGCCCTCGACTAGCGGGGGGATACTACGAGCAGTACTTC.

About this clonotype: One junction end does not reproduce the germline sequence, and a read error may be involved. CDR3 sequence reads: CAGSQFEGAAYEQYF. CDR3 coding DNA: TGTGCCGGCAGCCAGTTTGAGGGGGCGGCCTACGAGCAGTACTTC. V and J are TRBV4-2 and TRBJ2-7; TRBD1 aligns across 7 bases. CDR3 length: 15 amino acids. The germline gives CDR1 LGHNA, CDR2 YNFKEQ.

This clonotype occurred once. This chain uses TRBV18 with TRBJ1-3; D remains ambiguous. Trimming left V 6 bases short and J 4 bases short, with 19 bases between. The germline gives CDR1 KGHSH, CDR2 LQKENI. This CDR3 has 16 amino acids. The chain's CDR3 is CASSQTGLTSGNTIYF. The CDR3 region has the DNA TGTGCCAGCTCTCAAACGGGCCTAACCTCCGGAAACACCATATATTTT.

The chain has TRBV4-1 and TRBJ1-1; D not resolved. The V end lost 5 bases, the J end lost 1 base, and 17 bases lay between the germline ends. This CDR3 has 16 amino acids. Germline V gives CDR1 MGHRA, CDR2 YSYEKL. CDR3: CASSSLLKEGNTEAFF. DNA of the CDR3: TGCGCCAGCAGCTCTTTGTTGAAAGAGGGGAACACTGAAGCTTTCTTT.

The chain uses TRBV6-1 and TRBJ2-7; 7 nucleotides match TRBD2. Germline V gene lookup returns CDR1 MNHNS and CDR2 SASEGT. V lost 3 bases to trimming and J lost 0 bases; unmatched junction nucleotides: 5. The CDR3 contains 15 residues. The CDR3 sequence is CASSDGAGSSYEQYF. The CDR3 bases are TGTGCCAGCAGTGACGGAGCGGGAAGCTCCTACGAGCAGTACTTC.

V is TRBV6-2 or TRBV6-3 and J is TRBJ2-5; 9 bases fit TRBD2. V was clipped by 0 bases and J by 2 bases; unmatched bases: 7. The CDR3 has 17 residues. CDR1 and CDR2 (germline): MNHEY, SVGEGT. This chain's CDR3 is CASSYSRERGAQETQYF. CDR3 nucleotides: TGTGCCAGCAGTTACTCGAGAGAGCGGGGGGCGCAAGAGACCCAGTACTTC.

The V call is TRBV7-9, the J call TRBJ2-5, with a weak D call TRBD1 (6 bases). Trimming removed 5 bases from V and 5 bases from J, with 15 bases in between. Per the germline V gene, CDR1 is SEHNR and CDR2 is FQNEAQ (reference sequence). The CDR3 extends over 14 amino acids. In DNA, the CDR3 is TGTGCCAGCAGCGTCACGGACAGCTCGGAGACCCAGTACTTC. It yields the protein CASSVTDSSETQYF.

The chain has TRBV7-9 and TRBJ1-2; 7 nucleotides align to TRBD1. Germline CDR1 and CDR2: SEHNR and FQNEAQ (reference sequence). The CDR3 contains 13 residues. The V segment lost 8 bases and the J segment 6 bases; nucleotides outside the gene matches: 9. The CDR3 DNA sequence: TGTGCCAGCTCCTGGGACAGAGATAATGGCTACACCTTC. This gives the protein CASSWDRDNGYTF.

This clonotype was seen a few times. V and J are TRBV5-1 and TRBJ2-1; 7 positions agree with TRBD1. Germline V gives CDR1 SGHRS, CDR2 YFSETQ. The CDR3 consists of 16 residues. Unmatched junction bases numbered 4, after V lost 1 base and J lost 0 bases. The CDR3 DNA sequence: TGCGCCAGCAGCTTGATTCCAGGGGGCTCCTACAATGAGCAGTTCTTC. Translation gives CASSLIPGGSYNEQFF.

V usage is TRBV20-1 and J usage is TRBJ2-7; the D gene is possibly TRBD2 (6 bases). The CDR3 runs 18 residues. V shed 0 bases and J shed 0 bases, with 21 bases lying between them. Germline V gene data show CDR1 as DFQATT and CDR2 as SNEGSKA (reference sequence). CDR3 nucleotide sequence: TGCAGTGCTAGAGATCGTTGGCAGGGAGGTCCCATCTCCTACGAGCAGTACTTC. This encodes CSARDRWQGGPISYEQYF.

This clonotype was picked up a small number of times. The chain joins TRBV7-9 to TRBJ2-1, with 13 positions matching TRBD2. Germline CDR1 is SEHNR and CDR2 is FQNEAQ (reference sequence). J lost 3 bases, V lost 2 bases, and 1 base had no gene match. The CDR3 is made up of 16 amino acids. DNA for the CDR3: TGTGCCAGCAGCTTAAGACTAGCGGGGGGCTACAATGAGCAGTTCTTC. This codes for CASSLRLAGGYNEQFF.

This chain uses TRBV28 with TRBJ2-5, with 9 bases lining up with TRBD2. This CDR3 contains 15 residues. Trimming cost V 9 bases and J 7 bases; bases outside gene matches: 15. Germline lookup yields CDR1 MDHEN and CDR2 SYDVKM. The CDR3 DNA sequence: TGTGCCAGTTCTCGGGGTAGCGGGGGTCCGGGGACCCAGTACTTC. This translates into CASSRGSGGPGTQYF.

This chain links TRBV29-1 with TRBJ2-7; D possibly matches TRBD1 or TRBD2 (6 bases each). From germline, CDR1 is SQVTM and CDR2 ANQGSEA. Between the trimmed V and J ends, which lost 0 bases and 7 bases, there was a span of 22 bases. This CDR3 has 16 amino acids. The DNA for the CDR3 is TGCAGCGTTGAAGATGGAGAGGTAGTCGGGGGCAATGAGCAGTACTTC. It is translated as CSVEDGEVVGGNEQYF.

The J gene is TRBJ2-5, the V gene TRBV4-1; 9 bases agree with TRBD1. This CDR3 region has 17 residues. Looked up from germline, CDR1 is MGHRA and CDR2 is YSYEKL. The V segment lost 1 base and the J segment 5 bases; nucleotides outside the gene matches: 11. Here the CDR3 reads CASSQATGGVESETQYF. CDR3 sequence (DNA): TGCGCCAGCAGCCAAGCGACAGGGGGGGTTGAATCGGAGACCCAGTACTTC.

This clonotype occurred a few times. The genes are TRBV28 and TRBJ1-1, with D perhaps TRBD1 (6 bases). Trimming left V 2 bases short and J 7 bases short, with 8 bases between. Germline-derived CDR1 and CDR2 are MDHEN and SYDVKM. The CDR3 runs 12 residues. The CDR3 DNA follows: TGTGCCAGCAGTTTAAGGGGGAATGAAGCTTTCTTT. Translated, it gives CASSLRGNEAFF.